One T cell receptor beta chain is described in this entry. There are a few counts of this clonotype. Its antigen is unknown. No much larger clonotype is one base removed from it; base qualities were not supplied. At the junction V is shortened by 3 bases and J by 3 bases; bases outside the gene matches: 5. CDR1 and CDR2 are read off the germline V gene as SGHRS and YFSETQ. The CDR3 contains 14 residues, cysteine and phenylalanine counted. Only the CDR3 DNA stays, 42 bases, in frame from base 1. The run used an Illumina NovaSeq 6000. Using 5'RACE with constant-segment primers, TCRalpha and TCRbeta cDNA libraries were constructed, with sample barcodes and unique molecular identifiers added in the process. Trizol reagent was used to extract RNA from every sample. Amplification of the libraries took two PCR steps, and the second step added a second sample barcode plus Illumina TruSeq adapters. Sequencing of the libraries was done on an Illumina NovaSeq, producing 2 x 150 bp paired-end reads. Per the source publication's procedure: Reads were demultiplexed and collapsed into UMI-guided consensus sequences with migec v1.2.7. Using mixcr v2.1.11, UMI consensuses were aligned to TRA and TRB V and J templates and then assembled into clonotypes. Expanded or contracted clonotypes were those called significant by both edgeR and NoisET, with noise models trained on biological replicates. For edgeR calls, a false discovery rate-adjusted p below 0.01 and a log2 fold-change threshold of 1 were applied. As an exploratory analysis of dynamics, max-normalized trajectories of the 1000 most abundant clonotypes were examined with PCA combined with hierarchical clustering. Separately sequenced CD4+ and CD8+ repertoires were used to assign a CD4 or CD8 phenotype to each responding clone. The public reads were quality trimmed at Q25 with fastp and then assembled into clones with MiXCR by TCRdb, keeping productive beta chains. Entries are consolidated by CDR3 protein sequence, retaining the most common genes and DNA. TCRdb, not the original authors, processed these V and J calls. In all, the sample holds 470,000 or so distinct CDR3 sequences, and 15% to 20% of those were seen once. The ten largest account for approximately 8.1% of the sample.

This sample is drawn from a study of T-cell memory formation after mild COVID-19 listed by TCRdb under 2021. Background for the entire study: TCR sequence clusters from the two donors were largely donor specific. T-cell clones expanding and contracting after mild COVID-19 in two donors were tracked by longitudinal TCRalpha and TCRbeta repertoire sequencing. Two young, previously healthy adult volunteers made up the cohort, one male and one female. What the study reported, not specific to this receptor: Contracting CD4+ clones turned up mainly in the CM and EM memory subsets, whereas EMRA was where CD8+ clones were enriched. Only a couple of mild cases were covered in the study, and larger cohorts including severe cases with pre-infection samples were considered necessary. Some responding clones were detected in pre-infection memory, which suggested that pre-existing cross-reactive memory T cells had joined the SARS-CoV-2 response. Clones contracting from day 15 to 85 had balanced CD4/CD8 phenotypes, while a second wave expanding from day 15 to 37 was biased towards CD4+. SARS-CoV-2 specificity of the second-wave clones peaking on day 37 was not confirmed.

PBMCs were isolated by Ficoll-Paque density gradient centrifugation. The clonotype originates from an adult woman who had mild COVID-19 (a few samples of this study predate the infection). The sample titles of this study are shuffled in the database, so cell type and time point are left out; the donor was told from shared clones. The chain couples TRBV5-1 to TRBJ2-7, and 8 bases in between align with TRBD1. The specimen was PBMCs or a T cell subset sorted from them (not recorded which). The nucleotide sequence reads TGCGCCAGCAGCTACGCAGACAGGGGCTACGAGCAGTACTTC. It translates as CASSYADRGYEQYF.